The rows below give T cell receptor beta chains drawn from one sample of a study of beta chain features in type 1 diabetes. Repertoires were generated with immunoSEQ multiplex PCR, while TCRdb's copy carries only in-frame clones and drops some. Of 450,000 to 550,000 clones in the sample, about 32% were seen once. The sequenced material came from naive CD4+ T cells from blood. The receptors here all came from a man younger than 35 in good health. Each CDR3 is given with its conserved first and last residue. The D gene is left open where the match is weak. Clone size is shown for a subset of rows, as once, few, many or a class of expanded clone.

-,few,TRBJ2-1,TRBV9,TGTGCCAGCAGCACTCTAGAGCGCTCCTACAATGAGCAGTTCTTC,CASSTLERSYNEQFF
-,-,TRBJ2-7,TRBV27,TGTGCCAGCAGTTTGACAGAATCCTACGAGCAGTACTTC,CASSLTESYEQYF
TRBD1,-,TRBJ1-2,TRBV6-1,TGTGCCAGCAGTACTCGGGACAGCCTTAACTATGGCTACACCTTC,CASSTRDSLNYGYTF
-,-,TRBJ2-5,TRBV4-1,TGCGCCAGCAGCCAAGCGAACGGACAAGAGACCCAGTACTTC,CASSQANGQETQYF
-,-,TRBJ2-1,TRBV20-1,TGCAGTGCTAGATTACTCGGAGAGCAGTTCTTC,CSARLLGEQFF
-,-,TRBJ2-5,TRBV14,TGTGCCAGCAGCCAAGTACAGGGATCAGGGAAGACCCAGTACTTC,CASSQVQGSGKTQYF
TRBD1,-,TRBJ2-1,TRBV29-1,TGCAGCGTTGAAAGGGGGCTTGGTGGTGAGCAGTTCTTC,CSVERGLGGEQFF
-,-,TRBJ2-5,TRBV4-2,TGTGCCAGCAGCCAGGATAGGACTACACAAGAGACCCAGTACTTC,CASSQDRTTQETQYF
-,few,TRBJ1-1,TRBV30,TGTGCCTGGAGTGTGAGCCCCATGAACACTGAAGCTTTCTTT,CAWSVSPMNTEAFF
TRBD2,-,TRBJ2-1,TRBV27,TGTGCCAGCAGGGGACTAGCGGGAAGGTACAATGAGCAGTTCTTC,CASRGLAGRYNEQFF
-,few,TRBJ2-4,TRBV29-1,TGCAGCGTTGAAGATACCAGGGGCAAAAACATTCAGTACTTC,CSVEDTRGKNIQYF
-,-,TRBJ2-3,TRBV27,TGTGCCAGCAGTTTGGCAGTCTTTGCAGATACGCAGTATTTT,CASSLAVFADTQYF
TRBD1,few,TRBJ1-1,TRBV30,TGTGCCTGGAGTGTAATCAGGGGGCAAAACACTGAAGCTTTCTTT,CAWSVIRGQNTEAFF
-,-,TRBJ2-6,TRBV7-2,TGTGCCAGCAGCTTAGTGACTGGGGCCAACGTCCTGACTTTC,CASSLVTGANVLTF
TRBD1,-,TRBJ2-2,TRBV30,TGTGCCTGGAGTGGTTTCCGGGACAGGGTGAGCACCGGGGAGCTGTTTTTT,CAWSGFRDRVSTGELFF
-,-,TRBJ2-7,TRBV28,TGTGCCAGCAGTTTTCCCCCGACAGGCGACGAGCAGTACTTC,CASSFPPTGDEQYF
-,-,TRBJ1-2,TRBV30,TGTGCCTGGACGTCATCAGGGAGGAACTATGGCTACACCTTC,CAWTSSGRNYGYTF
-,-,TRBJ1-5,TRBV30,TGTGCCTGGAGTGTACGGGGGGTTCAGCCCCAGCATTTT,CAWSVRGVQPQHF
TRBD2,-,TRBJ2-5,TRBV7-2,TGTGCCAGCAGCCGGACTAGCGGGAGAGAGACCCAGTACTTC,CASSRTSGRETQYF
TRBD1,-,TRBJ1-1,TRBV29-1,TGCAGCGGGGGACAGCCGAACACTGAAGCTTTCTTT,CSGGQPNTEAFF
-,-,TRBJ1-2,TRBV19,TGTGCCAGTAGTATCGACACCTCTGGCTACACCTTC,CASSIDTSGYTF
-,-,TRBJ1-2,TRBV30,TGTGCCTGGGGCTCGGTCGGTCGACAAGGCTACACCTTC,CAWGSVGRQGYTF
-,few,TRBJ1-1,TRBV7-9,TGTGCCAGCAGCTTAGAATGGATGAACACTGAAGCTTTCTTT,CASSLEWMNTEAFF
-,-,TRBJ1-4,TRBV30,TGTGCCTGGAGTGTAAGGGACGGCGAAAAACTGTTTTTT,CAWSVRDGEKLFF
TRBD2,-,TRBJ2-3,TRBV9,TGTGCCAGCAGCGTAGTAGCTAGCGGGGCCCACACAGATACGCAGTATTTT,CASSVVASGAHTDTQYF
-,-,TRBJ2-5,TRBV15,TGTGCCACCAGCAGAGACCGGGACATCTCTGGGACCCAGTACTTC,CATSRDRDISGTQYF
-,-,TRBJ2-5,TRBV29-1,TGCAACGCTGCGGAGGCTCAAGAGACCCAGTACTTC,CNAAEAQETQYF
-,few,TRBJ2-5,TRBV15,TGTGCCACCAGCAGAGCCGGTTGGGAAGAGACCCAGTACTTC,CATSRAGWEETQYF
TRBD2,few,TRBJ2-7,TRBV7-9,TGTGCCAGCAGCTTATCAGCGGGGGCCTACGAGCAGTACTTC,CASSLSAGAYEQYF
-,few,TRBJ1-1,TRBV5-1,TGCGCCAGCAGCCCCTCCGGGGGCCTGAACACTGAAGCTTTCTTT,CASSPSGGLNTEAFF
-,-,TRBJ2-1,TRBV18,TGTGCCAGCTCACTTCGAGGCCTGGGGCAGTTCTTC,CASSLRGLGQFF
-,few,TRBJ2-7,TRBV25-1,TGTGCCAGCAGTCGGCAGGGGGAGGCGAGCGAGCAGTACTTC,CASSRQGEASEQYF
TRBD1,-,TRBJ2-2,TRBV11-2,TGTGCCAGCAGCTTGACAGGGGGCACTAGATTCCCCGGGGAGCTGTTTTTT,CASSLTGGTRFPGELFF
TRBD1,-,TRBJ2-7,TRBV27,TGTGCCAGCAGCCCCCGGGACAGGGGAATCCACGAGCAGTACTTC,CASSPRDRGIHEQYF
-,few,TRBJ2-5,TRBV5-6,TGTGCCAGCAGCTTGGGACAAGAGACCCAGTACTTC,CASSLGQETQYF
TRBD2,few,TRBJ2-3,TRBV4-1,TGCGCCAGCAGCCACGAGGCGGCTAGCGGGAGTGATACGCAGTATTTT,CASSHEAASGSDTQYF
-,-,TRBJ2-7,TRBV2,TGTGCCAGCAGTGAGGACCTACAGTCGGAACAGTACTTC,CASSEDLQSEQYF
TRBD2,few,TRBJ2-1,TRBV30,TGTGCCTGGAGGATACGGACAGGGGGAACTAGCGGGAGGGCCGGTGAGCAGTTCTTC,CAWRIRTGGTSGRAGEQFF
-,few,TRBJ1-1,TRBV29-1,TGCTCATGGGAAAAGGGGAACACTGAAGCTTTCTTT,CSWEKGNTEAFF
-,few,TRBJ1-2,TRBV25-1,TGTGCCAGCAGTGTAGCCTTCTATGGCTACACCTTC,CASSVAFYGYTF
-,-,TRBJ1-1,TRBV29-1,TGCAGCGTAGCAGGAGACACTGAAGCTTTCTTT,CSVAGDTEAFF
TRBD2,few,TRBJ2-3,TRBV9,TGTGCCAGCAGCGGGCTAGCGGGCACAGATACGCAGTATTTT,CASSGLAGTDTQYF
-,few,TRBJ2-5,TRBV14,TGTGCCAGCAGCCAATTCCTGATTCAAGAGACCCAGTACTTC,CASSQFLIQETQYF
TRBD2,-,TRBJ2-7,TRBV30,TGTGCCTGGACCAGCGGGAGTAGGGGCTACGAGCAGTACTTC,CAWTSGSRGYEQYF
-,few,TRBJ2-2,TRBV5-1,TGCGCCAGCAGCCCATTACAGGGCACCGGGGAGCTGTTTTTT,CASSPLQGTGELFF
-,-,TRBJ2-3,TRBV27,TGTGCCAGCAGTTTAGGGGATACGCAGTATTTT,CASSLGDTQYF
-,-,TRBJ2-3,TRBV27,TGTGCCAGCAGTTTACGGGACTTCCGTGCAGATACGCAGTATTTT,CASSLRDFRADTQYF
TRBD1,few,TRBJ1-5,TRBV7-9,TGTGCCAGCAGCCCTCAGGGGGATCAGCCCCAGCATTTT,CASSPQGDQPQHF